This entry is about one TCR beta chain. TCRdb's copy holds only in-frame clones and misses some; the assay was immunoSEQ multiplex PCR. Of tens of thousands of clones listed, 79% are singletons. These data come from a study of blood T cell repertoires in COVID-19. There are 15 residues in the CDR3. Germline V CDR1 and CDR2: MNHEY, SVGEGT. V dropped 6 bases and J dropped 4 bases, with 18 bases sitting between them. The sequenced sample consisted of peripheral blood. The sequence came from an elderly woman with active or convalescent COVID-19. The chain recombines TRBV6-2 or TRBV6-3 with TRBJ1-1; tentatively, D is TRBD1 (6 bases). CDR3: CASSPTTGSGTEAFF. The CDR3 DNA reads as TGTGCCAGCAGCCCAACCACAGGGAGCGGCACTGAAGCTTTCTTT.